The entry below describes one T cell receptor (beta chain). Germline CDR1 and CDR2: SQVTM and ANQGSEA. The CDR3 loop spans 13 amino acids. Trimming pared 6 bases from V and 1 base from J, leaving 10 bases between. This entry belongs to a study of CD4+ T cells in melanoma. Method: immunoSEQ multiplex PCR; TCRdb's copy keeps in-frame clones and lacks some. The data show 140,000 or so clones, roughly 91% seen once. The J gene is TRBJ2-1, the V gene TRBV29-1, with D perhaps TRBD1 (5 bases). The TCR comes from a human donor with melanoma. The DNA for the CDR3 is TGCAGCGTAGGGGAATGGTCCTACAATGAGCAGTTCTTC. It yields the protein CSVGEWSYNEQFF.